One and the same sample provided the 20 T cell receptor beta chains below, sequenced in a study of PD-L1 blockade in urothelial cancer. The assay was immunoSEQ multiplex PCR, and TCRdb's table has in-frame clones only and misses some. The sample includes roughly 120,000 clones, roughly 80% seen only once; the top ten take about 2.9%. Time point indicated: pretreatment peripheral blood. This material consisted of PBMCs, taken around atezolizumab (anti-PD-L1) treatment. These receptors all come from a man in his fifties or sixties with urothelial cancer.

The chain uses TRBV19 and TRBJ2-2; 7 positions match TRBD1. V lost 7 bases and J lost 0; bases outside the gene matches: 8. The CDR3 covers 16 residues. In germline, CDR1 is LNHDA, CDR2 SQIVND (reference sequence). The chain's CDR3 is CASTRRQGANTGELFF. CDR3 nucleotides: TGTGCCAGTACCCGGCGACAGGGTGCGAACACCGGGGAGCTGTTTTTT.

V and J are TRBV7-9 and TRBJ1-1; D not certain. V was trimmed by 5 bases and J by 4 bases, leaving 11 bases between them. This CDR3 region has 13 residues. Germline CDR1 SEHNR, CDR2 FQNEAQ (reference sequence). This chain's CDR3 is CASSDRTVTEAFF. DNA of the CDR3: TGTGCCAGCAGCGACCGGACTGTCACTGAAGCTTTCTTT.

This chain links TRBV30 with TRBJ1-1; a weak D match, TRBD1 (6 bases). The V end lost 5 bases, the J end lost 8 bases, and 12 bases lay between the germline ends. The CDR3 is 11 amino acids. The germline CDR1 and CDR2 sequences are GTSNPN and SVGIG (reference sequence). The CDR3, as DNA: TGTGCCTGGCTAAAAGGACAGGAAGCTTTCTTT. Translated: CAWLKGQEAFF. The full variable domain, in which reference TRBV30 and TRBJ1-1 provide the parts outside the CDR3, is SQTIHQWPATLVQPVGSPLSLECTVEGTSNPNLYWYRQAAGRGLQLLFYSVGIGQISSEVPQNLSASRPQDRQFILSSKKLLLSDSGFYLCAWLKGQEAFFGQGTRLTVV.

The chain links TRBV28 to TRBJ1-2; D perhaps matches TRBD1 (6 bases). Germline V gene sequence: CDR1 MDHEN, CDR2 SYDVKM. CDR3 size: 15 residues. V was pared by 5 bases and J by 4 bases, with 17 bases between. CDR3: CASSTTGSLLYGYTF. CDR3 nucleotides: TGTGCCAGCAGTACGACAGGCTCCTTACTCTATGGCTACACCTTC.

The table lists this clone with many counts. The genes are TRBV11-2 and TRBJ2-2, with D uncertain. The CDR3 has 13 residues. V was shortened by 5 bases and J by 2 bases, with 6 bases between the two germline ends. CDR1 is SGHAT and CDR2 is FQNNGV in the germline V gene. DNA for the CDR3: TGTGCCAGCAGCATCAGTAACACCGGGGAGCTGTTTTTT. This sequence encodes CASSISNTGELFF.

This clone occurred many times. This chain connects TRBV19 to TRBJ2-1, with TRBD2 identical over 8 bases. Germline trimming cut 5 bases from V and 10 bases from J; bases unmatched to any gene: 13. CDR3 length equals 15 residues. Germline CDR1 and CDR2: LNHDA and SQIVND (reference sequence). CDR3 sequence: CASSQHKGLVGEQFF. CDR3 coding DNA: TGTGCCAGTAGTCAACACAAGGGACTAGTAGGGGAGCAGTTCTTC.

V and J are TRBV19 and TRBJ1-3; no clear D gene. This CDR3 region has 12 residues. V lost 5 bases to trimming and J lost 8 bases, with 10 bases between them. Per germline, CDR1 LNHDA and CDR2 SQIVND (reference sequence). The CDR3 spells CASSAYRDTIYF. DNA of the CDR3: TGTGCCAGTAGTGCGTATAGAGACACCATATATTTT.

The V call is TRBV2, the J call TRBJ1-2; 9 nucleotides align to TRBD1. CDR3 length equals 14 residues. Trimming cost V 6 bases and J 2 bases; bases outside gene matches: 4. The germline V gene encodes CDR1 SNHLY and CDR2 FYNNEI. The CDR3 loop is CASSGQGTNYGYTF. The CDR3 nucleotides read TGTGCCAGCAGCGGACAGGGGACCAACTATGGCTACACCTTC.

The chain joins TRBV28 to TRBJ1-3; no clear D. Looked up from germline, CDR1 is MDHEN and CDR2 is SYDVKM. This CDR3 has 16 residues. V lost 6 bases and J 4 bases, leaving 19 bases between the germline ends. The CDR3 DNA reads TGTGCCAGCAGATCCTCAGGTAGCGCGTTAGGAAACACCATATATTTT. Encoded protein: CASRSSGSALGNTIYF.

The J gene is TRBJ2-5, the V gene TRBV7-2; D unresolved. Trimming took 5 bases from V and 1 from J, leaving 11 bases between them. The CDR3 has 14 residues. Germline V lookup: CDR1 SGHTA, CDR2 FQGNSA. The CDR3 region has the DNA TGTGCCAGCAGCCGAAGACTTGTCCAAGAGACCCAGTACTTC. Amino acid sequence: CASSRRLVQETQYF. Full variable domain (rest looked up from reference TRBV7-2 and TRBJ2-5): GAGVSQSPSNKVTEKGKDVELRCDPISGHTALYWYRQSLGQGLEFLIYFQGNSAPDKSGLPSDRFSAERTGGSVSTLTIQRTQQEDSAVYLCASSRRLVQETQYFGPGTRLLVL.

This clone has just a few counts. The V call is TRBV28, the J call TRBJ1-4; a weak D match, TRBD1 (5 bases). Germline assignment: CDR1 MDHEN and CDR2 SYDVKM. This CDR3 has 15 amino acids. V was shortened by 8 bases and J by 8 bases, with 21 bases between the two germline ends. The CDR3 loop is CASSSRGGSGEKLFF. The CDR3 DNA sequence: TGTGCCAGCTCCTCACGGGGGGGGTCAGGGGAAAAACTGTTTTTT.

This clone came up a few times. The chain couples TRBV7-9 to TRBJ1-6, with 12 nucleotides matching TRBD1. CDR3 length: 16 residues. The ends lost 6 bases at V and 9 bases at J; junction bases unmatched: 9. The V gene's germline CDR1 is SEHNR and CDR2 FQNEAQ (reference sequence). CDR3 residues: CASRPPGQGARSPLHF. The CDR3 coding sequence is TGTGCCAGCAGGCCACCGGGACAGGGGGCCCGTTCACCCCTCCACTTT.

This chain joins TRBV9 and TRBJ2-2; 12 bases are shared with TRBD2. This CDR3 is built from 16 residues. Germline values: CDR1 SGDLS, CDR2 YYNGEE. V gave up 4 bases and J gave up 7 bases; unmatched junction bases: 8. For the CDR3, the DNA is TGTGCCAGCAGCTCAACTAGCGGGAGGTTCGTCGGGGAGCTGTTTTTT. Protein product: CASSSTSGRFVGELFF.

The chain employs TRBV5-1 and TRBJ2-4, with TRBD1 as a possible D gene (6 bases). V lost 4 bases to trimming and J lost 1 base, with 15 bases between them. The germline CDR1 and CDR2 sequences are SGHRS and YFSETQ. The CDR3 sequence is 16 residues long. The CDR3 DNA follows: TGCGCCAGCAGCATACAGGGAGATTCGGCCAAAAACATTCAGTACTTC. This gives the protein CASSIQGDSAKNIQYF.

The V call is TRBV6-5, the J call TRBJ2-7; TRBD2 matches at 7 bases. The CDR3 has 14 amino acids. Germline values: CDR1 MNHEY, CDR2 SVGAGI. V lost 6 bases, J lost 5 bases, and 10 bases stayed unmatched. The CDR3 DNA reads TGTGCCAGCAGCTCGGCGGGAGAGAGCCACGAGCAGTACTTC. Translation gives CASSSAGESHEQYF.

This rearrangement joins TRBV28 to TRBJ2-7; D is perhaps TRBD2 (6 bases). V was clipped by 4 bases and J by 2 bases, with 15 bases between them. Looked up from germline, CDR1 is MDHEN and CDR2 is SYDVKM. CDR3 size: 15 residues. CDR3 protein: CASSSWSGGTYEQYF. CDR3 bases: TGTGCCAGCAGTTCGTGGAGCGGCGGGACCTACGAGCAGTACTTC.

This chain joins TRBV6-5 and TRBJ1-2; 8 bases are shared with TRBD1. The germline V gene encodes CDR1 MNHEY and CDR2 SVGAGI. V shed 6 bases, J shed 2 bases, and the junction held 5 bases outside the gene matches. The CDR3 consists of 14 residues. The CDR3 region is CASSPTGANYGYTF. The DNA for the CDR3 is TGTGCCAGCAGCCCGACAGGGGCCAACTATGGCTACACCTTC.

V is TRBV4-2 and J is TRBJ2-3, with 12 bases fitting TRBD2. J gave up 3 bases and V 5 bases, and 6 bases lay outside the gene matches. This CDR3 comprises 16 residues. Germline CDR1 is LGHNA and CDR2 is YNFKEQ. The CDR3 loop is CASSSKTSGSTDTQYF. The CDR3 DNA sequence: TGTGCCAGCAGCAGCAAGACTAGCGGGAGTACAGATACGCAGTATTTT.

The chain recombines TRBV18 with TRBJ2-7; maybe TRBD2 (6 bases). CDR1 KGHSH and CDR2 LQKENI come from the germline V gene. V lost 0 bases, J lost 7 bases, and 13 bases lay in between. The CDR3 contains 14 residues. The DNA for the CDR3 is TGTGCCAGCTCACCACCATCAGGAGGGCTGGAGCAGTACTTC. Translated: CASSPPSGGLEQYF.

V and J are TRBV6-5 and TRBJ2-3; 11 bases map to TRBD2. The ends lost 6 bases at V and 5 bases at J; junction bases unmatched: 7. CDR1 is MNHEY and CDR2 is SVGAGI in the germline V gene. The CDR3 runs to 15 residues. The CDR3 reads CASSPGLAGKDTQYF. The CDR3, as DNA: TGTGCCAGCAGCCCTGGACTAGCGGGTAAAGATACGCAGTATTTT.